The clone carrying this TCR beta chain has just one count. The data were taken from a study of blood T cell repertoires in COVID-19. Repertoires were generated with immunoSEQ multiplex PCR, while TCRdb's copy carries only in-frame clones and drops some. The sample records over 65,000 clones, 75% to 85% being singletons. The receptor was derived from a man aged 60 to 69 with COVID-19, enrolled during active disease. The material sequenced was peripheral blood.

The CDR3 bases are TGCGCCAGCAGCCCGAGACAGGGGGAGACCCAGTACTTC. Protein sequence: CASSPRQGETQYF. The chain is built from TRBV4-3 and TRBJ2-5; TRBD1 agrees at 8 bases. Trimming at V came to 4 bases and at J to 5 bases, leaving 3 bases not matched to a gene. The V gene's germline CDR1 is LGHNA and CDR2 YSLEER. There are 13 residues in the CDR3.